These T cell receptor beta chains were read from a single sample in a study of cytomegalovirus exposure and HLA in healthy donors. TCRdb's table, derived via immunoSEQ multiplex PCR, lists solely in-frame clones and lacks some. The sample includes approximately 270,000 clones, 80% seen only once; the top ten take approximately 0.3%. Sequencing input: PBMCs. The origin of the receptors is a girl aged 2 to 10 in good health and CMV-seronegative. The CDR3 runs from the conserved cysteine through the conserved F or W. The D gene is left open where the match is weak. Clone size, where shown, is once, few, many, or a class for clones that have expanded.

V gene	D gene	clone size	J gene	CDR3 protein	CDR3 DNA
TRBV4-1	TRBD1	once	TRBJ1-5	CASSQQTGGQPQHF	TGCGCCAGCAGCCAGCAGACAGGGGGGCAGCCCCAGCATTTT
TRBV4-1	TRBD2	-	TRBJ2-1	CASSRPSGGYNEQFF	TGCGCCAGCAGCCGCCCTAGCGGGGGGTACAATGAGCAGTTCTTC
TRBV2	-	-	TRBJ1-5	CASSAGTPRSPQHF	TGTGCCAGCAGTGCCGGGACACCACGTTCGCCCCAGCATTTT
TRBV10-3	TRBD2	-	TRBJ2-3	CASSGRKWTDTQYF	TGTGCCAGTAGCGGGAGGAAGTGGACAGATACGCAGTATTTT
TRBV9	-	-	TRBJ2-3	CASSVGGVGGADTQYF	TGTGCCAGCAGCGTAGGGGGGGTGGGCGGTGCAGATACGCAGTATTTT
TRBV18	TRBD1	-	TRBJ1-2	CASSPSDSTGAGYTF	TGTGCCAGCTCACCGTCCGATAGCACAGGGGCTGGCTACACCTTC
TRBV7-6	-	-	TRBJ2-5	CASSSSSSGETQYF	TGTGCCAGCAGCTCCTCTAGTAGCGGCGAGACCCAGTACTTC
TRBV19	-	few	TRBJ1-4	CASSFPSEKLFF	TGTGCCAGTAGTTTCCCTTCTGAAAAACTGTTTTTT
TRBV5-1	TRBD2	-	TRBJ2-3	CASSLLAGGGTDTQYF	TGCGCCAGCAGCCTACTAGCGGGAGGGGGCACAGATACGCAGTATTTT
TRBV19	-	-	TRBJ2-7	CASSMSGYISYEQYF	TGTGCCAGTAGTATGTCAGGCTACATCTCCTACGAGCAGTACTTC
TRBV30	TRBD2	once	TRBJ2-3	CAWSEILAGSGDTQYF	TGTGCCTGGAGTGAGATATTAGCGGGTAGTGGAGATACGCAGTATTTT
TRBV29-1	-	-	TRBJ2-7	CSVGGSQGHAYEQYF	TGCAGCGTTGGGGGCAGTCAGGGGCATGCCTACGAGCAGTACTTC
TRBV5-5	-	-	TRBJ2-4	CASSRLATEAKNIQYF	TGTGCCAGCAGCCGCTTGGCGACAGAGGCCAAAAACATTCAGTACTTC
TRBV27	-	-	TRBJ1-1	CASMDPGGGTEAFF	TGTGCCAGCATGGATCCCGGGGGGGGCACTGAAGCTTTCTTT
TRBV9	-	-	TRBJ2-1	CASSVGVTRDEQFF	TGTGCCAGCAGCGTAGGTGTTACCCGGGATGAGCAGTTCTTC
TRBV27	-	few	TRBJ2-7	CASSSRSDKNYEQYF	TGTGCCAGCAGTTCACGATCTGACAAGAACTACGAGCAGTACTTC
TRBV19	TRBD1	-	TRBJ1-2	CASSTGQGTLDGYTF	TGTGCCAGTAGTACCGGACAGGGGACTCTGGATGGCTACACCTTC
TRBV11-2	-	-	TRBJ2-4	CASSLGGVLAKNIQYF	TGTGCCAGCAGCTTAGGAGGCGTCTTAGCCAAAAACATTCAGTACTTC
TRBV4-1	-	-	TRBJ2-2	CASSQENRRVGELFF	TGCGCCAGCAGCCAAGAGAACCGTCGGGTCGGGGAGCTGTTTTTT
TRBV19	-	-	TRBJ2-7	CASSISTPYEQYF	TGTGCCAGTAGTATCTCTACCCCCTACGAGCAGTACTTC
TRBV7-8	-	-	TRBJ2-7	CASSFRLHDTYEQYF	TGTGCCAGCAGCTTTCGTCTTCACGATACCTACGAGCAGTACTTC
TRBV27	-	-	TRBJ1-1	CASGGHGWITEAFF	TGTGCCAGCGGAGGCCACGGCTGGATCACTGAAGCTTTCTTT
TRBV20-1	-	-	TRBJ2-5	CSASGSRTQYF	TGCAGTGCTAGCGGGAGTAGGACCCAGTACTTC
TRBV5-1	-	few	TRBJ2-2	CASSLAIAVWDTGELFF	TGCGCCAGCAGCTTGGCAATAGCAGTCTGGGACACCGGGGAGCTGTTTTTT